This T cell receptor beta chain was sequenced for a study of blood T cell repertoires in COVID-19. Overall study: Acute and convalescent COVID-19 specimens originated in the United States, Italy and Spain. PBMCs, B-cell-depleted T cells, or T cells were the source of the cDNA or gDNA that made up the material.

This clone was seen just once. In the original processing: How many nucleated cells were present was estimated from reference gene primer amplification. The repertoire was sequenced with immunoSEQ multiplex PCR; TCRdb's copy has only in-frame clones and lacks some. V, J and clone size derive from that table, while D and trimming were established from the DNA sequence. The top ten hold 5.5% to 8% of the sample, which has around 110,000 clones, around 88% seen once. Trimming removed 0 bases at V and 1 base at J, with 4 bases between. The length of the CDR3 is 15 residues. CDR1 LGHDT and CDR2 YNNKEL come from the germline V gene (reference sequence).

The receptor comes from a man between 45 and 60 years old with active or convalescent COVID-19. Sequencing was done on a sample of peripheral blood. This chain uses TRBV3-1 (or the pseudogene TRBV3-2) with TRBJ2-6; D gene unclear. Written as DNA, the CDR3 is TGTGCCAGCAGCCAAGATTTATCTGGGGCCAACGTCCTGACTTTC. Residues: CASSQDLSGANVLTF.